The present entry profiles one T cell receptor beta chain with its context. Positively selected for CCR7, the CD45RO-negative cells used as naive CD8 cells excluded terminally differentiated effector memory CD45RA+ cells. The CDR3 spans 14 residues. Germline V gives CDR1 MGHDK, CDR2 SYGVNS. The V gene end was trimmed by 6 bases and the J gene end by 2 bases; junction bases not matched to a gene: 6. The data are from a study of shared clonotypes between healthy human individuals. The table came from immunoSEQ multiplex PCR; TCRdb's copy has only in-frame clones and leaves some out. The sample holds 2 million to 2.5 million clones, 85% to 95% seen once.

The V and J genes are TRBV25-1 and TRBJ2-7, with TRBD1 matching 8 bases. This receptor was taken from a man aged 18 to 30 in good health. Some clones in this sample may be carry-over from other donors' samples. Material: naive CD8+ T cells from PBMCs. The CDR3 region is CASSAGTGAYEQYF. CDR3 sequence (DNA): TGTGCCAGCAGCGCGGGGACAGGCGCCTACGAGCAGTACTTC.